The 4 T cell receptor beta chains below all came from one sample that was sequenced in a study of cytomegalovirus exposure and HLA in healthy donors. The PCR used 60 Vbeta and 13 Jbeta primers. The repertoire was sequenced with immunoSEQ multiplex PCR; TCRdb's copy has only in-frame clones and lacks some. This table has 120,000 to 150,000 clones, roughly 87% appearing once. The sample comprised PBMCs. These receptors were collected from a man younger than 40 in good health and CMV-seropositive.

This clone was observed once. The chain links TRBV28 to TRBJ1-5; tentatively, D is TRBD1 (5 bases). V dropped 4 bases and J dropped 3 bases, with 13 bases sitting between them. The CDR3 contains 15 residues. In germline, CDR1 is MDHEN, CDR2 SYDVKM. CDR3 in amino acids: CASSSPGEPNQPQHF. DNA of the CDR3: TGTGCCAGCAGTTCCCCGGGGGAGCCCAATCAGCCCCAGCATTTT.

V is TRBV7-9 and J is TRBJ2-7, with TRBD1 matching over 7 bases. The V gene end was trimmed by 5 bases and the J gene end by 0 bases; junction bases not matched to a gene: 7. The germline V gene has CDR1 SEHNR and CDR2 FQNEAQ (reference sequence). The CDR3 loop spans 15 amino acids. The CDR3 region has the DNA TGTGCCAGCAGCCAGACCGGGACAGTCTCCTACGAGCAGTACTTC. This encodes CASSQTGTVSYEQYF.

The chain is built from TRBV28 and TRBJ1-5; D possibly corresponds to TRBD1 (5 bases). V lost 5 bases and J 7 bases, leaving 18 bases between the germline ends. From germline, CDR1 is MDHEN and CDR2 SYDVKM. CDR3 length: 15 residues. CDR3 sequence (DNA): TGTGCCAGCAGTGGCCCGATGGGGCGGCGGCAGCCCCAGCATTTT. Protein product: CASSGPMGRRQPQHF.

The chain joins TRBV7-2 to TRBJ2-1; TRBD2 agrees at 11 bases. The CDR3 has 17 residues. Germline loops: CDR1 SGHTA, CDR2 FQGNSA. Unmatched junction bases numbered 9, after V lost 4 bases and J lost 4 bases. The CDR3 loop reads CASSSTHGTSGYNEQFF. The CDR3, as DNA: TGTGCCAGCAGCTCGACGCACGGGACTAGCGGATACAATGAGCAGTTCTTC.